Following are 24 T cell receptor beta chains from one sample sequenced in a study of cytomegalovirus exposure and HLA in healthy donors. Vbeta (60) and Jbeta (13) primers were used in the PCR. TCRdb keeps only in-frame clones here, not all; method: immunoSEQ multiplex PCR. The sample yields 150,000 or so clones, 70% to 80% seen once. Sequenced sample: PBMCs. The receptors were gathered from a man aged 35 to 55 in good health and CMV-seropositive.

This clone occurred once. The chain carries TRBV4-1 and TRBJ2-7; D possibly corresponds to TRBD1 (6 bases). In germline, CDR1 is MGHRA, CDR2 YSYEKL. The CDR3 has 15 residues. V was clipped by 0 bases and J by 1 base, with 10 bases between them. CDR3 nucleotides: TGCGCCAGCAGCCAAGAGGCCAGGGGATCCTACGAGCAGTACTTC. Encoded protein: CASSQEARGSYEQYF.

The chain links TRBV5-1 to TRBJ2-1; 12 bases are shared with TRBD2. The CDR3 consists of 15 residues. Germline V CDR1 and CDR2: SGHRS, YFSETQ. With V trimmed by 4 bases and J by 9 bases, 8 bases remained unmatched. The CDR3 nucleotides read TGCGCCAGCAGCGCCCTAGCGGGAGGGCCGGTTGAGCAGTTCTTC. Translation: CASSALAGGPVEQFF.

V is TRBV5-4 and J is TRBJ1-1, with 7 positions matching TRBD1. J gave up 2 bases and V 1 base, and 8 bases lay outside the gene matches. The CDR3 runs 16 residues. Germline CDR1 SGHNT, CDR2 YYREEE (reference sequence). In DNA, the CDR3 is TGTGCCAGCAGCTTGTCCCTCGGACAGGCTAACACTGAAGCTTTCTTT. Translated, it gives CASSLSLGQANTEAFF.

CDR3 amino acids: CASSQLAGGTDTQYF. Here the CDR3 DNA reads TGCGCCAGCAGCCAACTAGCGGGGGGCACAGATACGCAGTATTTT. This chain uses TRBV4-3 with TRBJ2-3, with 10 bases identical to TRBD2. CDR3 length: 15 residues. V lost 2 bases to trimming and J lost 1 base; unmatched junction nucleotides: 0. The germline V gene has CDR1 LGHNA and CDR2 YSLEER.

V and J are TRBV28 and TRBJ2-3; D may be TRBD2 (6 bases). V was clipped by 4 bases and J by 0 bases, with 8 bases between them. This CDR3 is built from 14 residues. Germline V gene data show CDR1 as MDHEN and CDR2 as SYDVKM. This chain's CDR3 is CASSSGDSTDTQYF. Here the CDR3 DNA reads TGTGCCAGCAGTTCGGGGGATAGCACAGATACGCAGTATTTT. Looking up the rest from reference TRBV28 and TRBJ2-3 gives the full variable domain: DVKVTQSSRYLVKRTGEKVFLECVQDMDHENMFWYRQDPGLGLRLIYFSYDVKMKEKGDIPEGYSVSREKKERFSLILESASTNQTSMYLCASSSGDSTDTQYFGPGTRLTVL.

This clone was found a few times. The genes are TRBV5-4 and TRBJ2-3; 12 bases agree with TRBD2. Losses at the gene ends were 0 bases for V and 3 bases for J; bases not matched to a gene: 5. The germline CDR1 and CDR2 sequences are SGHNT and YYREEE (reference sequence). This CDR3 spans 17 amino acids. The CDR3 DNA reads TGTGCCAGCAGCTTGGAGGCTAGCGGGAGGGCGACAGATACGCAGTATTTT. Its translation: CASSLEASGRATDTQYF.

This clone has only a few counts. The chain couples TRBV5-1 to TRBJ2-7; 12 nucleotides match TRBD2. Germline CDR1 reads SGHRS; CDR2 reads YFSETQ. J lost 0 bases, V lost 4 bases, and 8 bases had no gene match. The CDR3 runs to 17 residues. CDR3 DNA sequence: TGCGCCAGCAGCCCTCAGGGACTAGCGGGTGGCTCCTACGAGCAGTACTTC. Translated: CASSPQGLAGGSYEQYF.

The J gene is TRBJ2-1, the V gene TRBV30; D remains unclear. Germline V CDR1 and CDR2: GTSNPN, SVGIG (reference sequence). This CDR3 region has 11 residues. The germline V and J ends were trimmed by 4 bases and 7 bases, with 8 bases remaining between them. CDR3 residues: CAWTDGNEQFF. The DNA of the CDR3 is TGTGCCTGGACCGACGGGAATGAGCAGTTCTTC.

The chain employs TRBV6-1 and TRBJ1-5; TRBD1 might be the D (6 bases). V was trimmed by 3 bases and J by 5 bases, leaving 14 bases between them. Germline V CDR1 and CDR2: MNHNS, SASEGT. The CDR3 loop spans 15 amino acids. CDR3 region: CASSEWSDSHQPQHF. The CDR3 DNA is TGTGCCAGCAGTGAGTGGTCGGACAGCCATCAGCCCCAGCATTTT.

V and J are TRBV5-4 and TRBJ1-1; 7 nucleotides line up with TRBD1. Losses at the gene ends were 7 bases for V and 1 base for J; bases not matched to a gene: 7. Germline CDR1 SGHNT, CDR2 YYREEE (reference sequence). The CDR3 is 14 amino acids. The CDR3 loop reads CASQQGQTNTEAFF. The DNA of the CDR3 is TGTGCCAGCCAACAGGGGCAGACGAACACTGAAGCTTTCTTT.

The V and J genes are TRBV27 and TRBJ2-7; D possibly corresponds to TRBD2 (6 bases). The CDR3 spans 13 residues. Germline CDR1 MNHEY, CDR2 SMNVEV (reference sequence). The V end lost 5 bases, the J end lost 2 bases, and 10 bases lay between the germline ends. CDR3 coding DNA: TGTGCCAGCAGTCCGGGAGTCACCTACGAGCAGTACTTC. As protein: CASSPGVTYEQYF.

The chain's CDR3 is CSVPGLTRGAFF. For the CDR3, the DNA is TGCAGCGTCCCGGGACTCACCCGGGGAGCTTTCTTT. The chain employs TRBV29-1 and TRBJ1-1; D possibly corresponds to TRBD1 (5 bases). Looked up from germline, CDR1 is SQVTM and CDR2 is ANQGSEA. Trimming pared 6 bases from V and 10 bases from J, leaving 18 bases between. The CDR3 has 12 amino acids.

The chain is built from TRBV7-2 and TRBJ2-7, with TRBD2 identical over 7 bases. The length of the CDR3 is 13 residues. CDR1 and CDR2 (germline): SGHTA, FQGNSA. V shed 1 base, J shed 9 bases, and the junction held 6 bases outside the gene matches. This CDR3 is CASSLVQRDGQYF. DNA of the CDR3: TGTGCCAGCAGCTTAGTGCAGCGGGATGGGCAGTACTTC.

The chain carries TRBV18 and TRBJ2-3; D may be TRBD2 (6 bases). CDR3 length equals 17 residues. CDR1 is KGHSH and CDR2 is LQKENI in the germline V gene. V was clipped by 0 bases and J by 1 base, with 14 bases between them. CDR3 amino acids: CASSPPSGGSGTDTQYF. CDR3 DNA: TGTGCCAGCTCACCACCTAGCGGAGGGTCCGGCACAGATACGCAGTATTTT.

The rearrangement uses TRBV18 and TRBJ2-7; perhaps TRBD1 as D (6 bases). The germline V gene encodes CDR1 KGHSH and CDR2 LQKENI. The CDR3 has 14 residues. The V gene lost 3 bases and the J gene lost 6 bases, with 15 bases spanning the gap. CDR3 protein: CASSPRTVTSEQYF. CDR3 coding DNA: TGTGCCAGCTCACCTAGGACAGTAACAAGCGAGCAGTACTTC.

J is TRBJ2-7 and V is TRBV28, with D possibly being TRBD1 (5 bases). This CDR3 has 14 amino acids. Trimming removed 5 bases at V and 3 bases at J, with 14 bases between. Germline V gene lookup returns CDR1 MDHEN and CDR2 SYDVKM. In DNA form, the CDR3 reads TGTGCCAGCAGTCCAGACAGCCTAGACTACGAGCAGTACTTC. Protein sequence: CASSPDSLDYEQYF.

The chain carries TRBV5-1 and TRBJ2-5; possibly TRBD1 for D (5 bases). Trimming removed 0 bases at V and 1 base at J, with 10 bases between. The germline gives CDR1 SGHRS, CDR2 YFSETQ. The length of the CDR3 is 15 residues. CDR3 DNA sequence: TGCGCCAGCAGCTTGGCAGACAGACTCCAAGAGACCCAGTACTTC. It specifies CASSLADRLQETQYF.

J is TRBJ1-1 and V is TRBV6-1; TRBD1 matches 7 bases. This CDR3 comprises 14 residues. In germline, CDR1 is MNHNS, CDR2 SASEGT. The ends lost 5 bases at V and 3 bases at J; junction bases unmatched: 6. The CDR3 spells CASSRGQADTEAFF. For the CDR3, the DNA is TGTGCCAGCAGTCGCGGACAGGCGGACACTGAAGCTTTCTTT.

The chain carries TRBV18 and TRBJ2-5; maybe TRBD2 (6 bases). This CDR3 region has 14 residues. CDR1 and CDR2 from the germline V gene are KGHSH and LQKENI. V gave up 3 bases and J gave up 4 bases, with 12 bases separating them. The CDR3 protein is CASSPGRGPETQYF. CDR3 DNA sequence: TGTGCCAGCTCACCGGGGCGGGGCCCAGAGACCCAGTACTTC.

This CDR3 is CASSRRQGVEETQYF. CDR3 sequence (DNA): TGTGCCAGCAGCCGCCGACAGGGAGTCGAAGAGACCCAGTACTTC. The V gene is TRBV28, the J gene TRBJ2-5, with 7 bases fitting TRBD1. This CDR3 comprises 15 residues. With 6 bases clipped from V and 3 bases from J, the junction kept 10 bases outside the gene matches. From germline, CDR1 is MDHEN and CDR2 SYDVKM. Variable domain in full (rest from reference TRBV28 and TRBJ2-5): DVKVTQSSRYLVKRTGEKVFLECVQDMDHENMFWYRQDPGLGLRLIYFSYDVKMKEKGDIPEGYSVSREKKERFSLILESASTNQTSMYLCASSRRQGVEETQYFGPGTRLLVL.

The chain couples TRBV6-5 to TRBJ1-5, with 9 bases that match TRBD1. Unmatched junction bases numbered 5, after V lost 6 bases and J lost 5 bases. Per the germline V gene, CDR1 is MNHEY and CDR2 is SVGAGI. The CDR3 runs 14 residues. The CDR3 loop reads CASSRDRVYQPQHF. CDR3 coding DNA: TGTGCCAGCAGCCGGGACAGGGTGTATCAGCCCCAGCATTTT.

This chain uses TRBV4-1 with TRBJ1-1; 7 nucleotides line up with TRBD1. After removal of 0 bases from V and 5 bases from J, the junction contained 12 bases not matched to a gene. Looked up from germline, CDR1 is MGHRA and CDR2 is YSYEKL. CDR3 length: 17 amino acids. CDR3 region: CASSQDELGDSITEAFF. The CDR3 DNA follows: TGCGCCAGCAGCCAAGACGAACTTGGGGACAGCATAACTGAAGCTTTCTTT.

The chain has TRBV15 and TRBJ2-7; 7 positions match TRBD2. The CDR3 has 15 residues. Germline V gene data show CDR1 as LNHNV and CDR2 as YYDKDF (reference sequence). V was clipped by 4 bases and J by 3 bases; unmatched bases: 9. The CDR3 protein is CATSIGPSGGYEQYF. The DNA of the CDR3 is TGTGCCACCAGCATCGGACCCTCGGGGGGCTACGAGCAGTACTTC.

The chain joins TRBV4-1 to TRBJ2-1; perhaps TRBD2 as D (5 bases). The CDR3 is 16 residues long. The germline gives CDR1 MGHRA, CDR2 YSYEKL. V was pared by 1 base and J by 0 bases, with 10 bases between. The CDR3 DNA sequence: TGCGCCAGCAGCCAAGTCAGTGGGAGCTCCTACAATGAGCAGTTCTTC. Protein: CASSQVSGSSYNEQFF.